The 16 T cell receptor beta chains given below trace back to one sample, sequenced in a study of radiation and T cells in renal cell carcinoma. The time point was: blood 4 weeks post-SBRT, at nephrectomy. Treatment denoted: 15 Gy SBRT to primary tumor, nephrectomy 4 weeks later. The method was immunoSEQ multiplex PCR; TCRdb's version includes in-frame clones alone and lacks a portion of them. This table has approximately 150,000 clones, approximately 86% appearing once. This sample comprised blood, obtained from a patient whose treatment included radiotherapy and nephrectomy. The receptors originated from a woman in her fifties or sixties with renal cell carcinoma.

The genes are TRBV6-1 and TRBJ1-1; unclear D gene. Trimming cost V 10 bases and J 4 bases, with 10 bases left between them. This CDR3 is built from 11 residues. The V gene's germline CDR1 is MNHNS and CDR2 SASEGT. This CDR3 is CATADRTEAFF. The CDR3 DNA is TGTGCCACCGCGGACCGCACTGAAGCTTTCTTT.

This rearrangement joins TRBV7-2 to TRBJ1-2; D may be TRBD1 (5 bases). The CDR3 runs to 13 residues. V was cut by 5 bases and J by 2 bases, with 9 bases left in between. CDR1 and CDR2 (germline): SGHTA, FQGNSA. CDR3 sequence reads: CASSTGPNYGYTF. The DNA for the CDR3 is TGTGCCAGCAGCACGGGACCCAACTATGGCTACACCTTC.

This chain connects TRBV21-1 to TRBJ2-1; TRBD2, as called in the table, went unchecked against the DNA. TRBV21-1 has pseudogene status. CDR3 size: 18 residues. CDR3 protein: CASSKARGRVSSYNEQFF. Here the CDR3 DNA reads TGTGCCAGCAGCAAAGCAAGAGGGCGGGTGAGCTCCTACAATGAGCAGTTCTTC.

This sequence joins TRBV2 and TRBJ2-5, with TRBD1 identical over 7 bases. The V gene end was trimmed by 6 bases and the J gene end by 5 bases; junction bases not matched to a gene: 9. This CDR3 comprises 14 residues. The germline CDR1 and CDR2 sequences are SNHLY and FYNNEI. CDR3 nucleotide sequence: TGTGCCAGCAGCCCAATAGGGGGCGGGGAGACCCAGTACTTC. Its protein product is CASSPIGGGETQYF.

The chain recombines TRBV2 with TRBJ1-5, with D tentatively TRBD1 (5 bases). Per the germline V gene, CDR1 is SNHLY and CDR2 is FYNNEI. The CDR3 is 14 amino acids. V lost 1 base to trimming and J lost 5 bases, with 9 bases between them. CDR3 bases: TGTGCCAGCAGTGAAGGTTGGGGGGATCAGCCCCAGCATTTT. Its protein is CASSEGWGDQPQHF.

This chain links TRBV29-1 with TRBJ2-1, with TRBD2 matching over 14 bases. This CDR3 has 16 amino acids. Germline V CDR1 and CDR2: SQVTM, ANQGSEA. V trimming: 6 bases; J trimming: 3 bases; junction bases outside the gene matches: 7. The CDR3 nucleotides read TGCAGCGTCCCCCGGACTAGCGGGAGGATCTACAATGAGCAGTTCTTC. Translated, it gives CSVPRTSGRIYNEQFF.

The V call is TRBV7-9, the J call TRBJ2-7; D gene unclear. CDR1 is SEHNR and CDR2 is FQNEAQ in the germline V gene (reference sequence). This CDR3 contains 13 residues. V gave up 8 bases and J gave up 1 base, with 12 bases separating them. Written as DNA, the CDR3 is TGTGCCAGCGGCACTGTGCGATCCTACGAGCAGTACTTC. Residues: CASGTVRSYEQYF.

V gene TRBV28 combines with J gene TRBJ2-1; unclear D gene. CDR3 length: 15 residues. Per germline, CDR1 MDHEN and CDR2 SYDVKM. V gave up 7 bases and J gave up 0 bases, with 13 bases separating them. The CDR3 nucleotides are TGTGCCAGCACCCAAGCACCTGGCTCCTACAATGAGCAGTTCTTC. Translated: CASTQAPGSYNEQFF.

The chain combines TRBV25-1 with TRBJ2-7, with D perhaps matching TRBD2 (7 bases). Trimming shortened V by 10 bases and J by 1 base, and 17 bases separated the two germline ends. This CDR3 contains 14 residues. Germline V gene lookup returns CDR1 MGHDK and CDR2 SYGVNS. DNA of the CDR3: TGTGCCACTCTTGGGGGGGGGCTTTCCTACGAGCAGTACTTC. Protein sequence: CATLGGGLSYEQYF.

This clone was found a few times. The CDR3: CASSPKVGDSRGDSEQFF. The CDR3 DNA sequence: TGTGCCAGCAGCCCAAAGGTGGGGGACTCCCGAGGGGATAGTGAGCAGTTCTTC. This rearrangement joins TRBV13 to TRBJ2-1; D possibly corresponds to TRBD2 (6 bases). The CDR3 loop spans 18 amino acids. V gave up 5 bases and J gave up 9 bases, with 29 bases separating them. Germline loops: CDR1 PRHDT, CDR2 FYEKMQ (reference sequence).

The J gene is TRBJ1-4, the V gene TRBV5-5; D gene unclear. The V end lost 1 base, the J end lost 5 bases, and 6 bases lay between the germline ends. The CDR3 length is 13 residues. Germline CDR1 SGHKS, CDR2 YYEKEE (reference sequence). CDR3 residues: CASSLLPNEKLFF. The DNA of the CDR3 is TGTGCCAGCAGCTTGTTGCCGAATGAAAAACTGTTTTTT.

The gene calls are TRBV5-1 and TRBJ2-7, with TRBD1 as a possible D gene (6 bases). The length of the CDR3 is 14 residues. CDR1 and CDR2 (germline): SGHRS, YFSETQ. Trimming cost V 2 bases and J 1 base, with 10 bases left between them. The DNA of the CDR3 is TGCGCCAGCAGCTTCGAAGGGACATCCTACGAGCAGTACTTC. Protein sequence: CASSFEGTSYEQYF.

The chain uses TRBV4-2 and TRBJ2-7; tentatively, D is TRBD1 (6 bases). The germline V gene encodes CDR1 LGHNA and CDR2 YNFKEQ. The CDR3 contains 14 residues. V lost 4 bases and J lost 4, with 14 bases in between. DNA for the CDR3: TGTGCCAGCAGCCGAAACAGGGAAGGGTACGAGCAGTACTTC. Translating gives CASSRNREGYEQYF.

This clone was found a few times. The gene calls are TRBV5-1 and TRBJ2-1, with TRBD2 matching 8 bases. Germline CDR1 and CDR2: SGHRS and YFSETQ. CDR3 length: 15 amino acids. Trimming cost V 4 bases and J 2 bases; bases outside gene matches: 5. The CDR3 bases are TGCGCCAGCAGCGTCGATAGCGGGGCCTACAATGAGCAGTTCTTC. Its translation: CASSVDSGAYNEQFF.

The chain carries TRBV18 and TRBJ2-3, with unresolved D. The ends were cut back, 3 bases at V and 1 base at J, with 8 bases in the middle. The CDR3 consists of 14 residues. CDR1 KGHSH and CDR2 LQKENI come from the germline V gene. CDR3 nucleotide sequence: TGTGCCAGCTCACCCAGGCAGGGCACAGATACGCAGTATTTT. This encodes CASSPRQGTDTQYF. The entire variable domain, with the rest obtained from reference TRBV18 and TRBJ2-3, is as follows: NAGVMQNPRHLVRRRGQEARLRCSPMKGHSHVYWYRQLPEEGLKFMVYLQKENIIDESGMPKERFSAEFPKEGPSILRIQQVVRGDSAAYFCASSPRQGTDTQYFGPGTRLTVL.

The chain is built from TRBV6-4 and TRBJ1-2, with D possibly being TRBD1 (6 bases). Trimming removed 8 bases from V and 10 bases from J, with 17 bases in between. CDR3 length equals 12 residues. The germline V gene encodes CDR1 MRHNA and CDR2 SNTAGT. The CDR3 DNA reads TGTGCCAGCTCCGGAGGGGGGACTTTCTACACCTTC. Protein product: CASSGGGTFYTF.